These T cell receptor beta chains were read from a single sample in a study of immune cell composition in non-small cell lung cancer. TCRdb's copy holds only in-frame clones and misses some; the assay was immunoSEQ multiplex PCR. In the table there are 13,000 to 15,000 clones, roughly 70% of which are singletons. The source material was lung tumor tissue. The receptors derive from a human donor with non-small cell lung cancer. CDR3s include the opening cysteine and the closing phenylalanine or tryptophan. Each record gives: CDR3 DNA, CDR3 protein, D gene, clone size, V gene, J gene, CDR3 length. The D gene is left open where the match is weak. The listing skips clone size in some rows; elsewhere it reads once, few, many or a size class.

DNA: TGTGCCAGCAGTCCCAGGACTAGATCCTCCTACGAGCAGTACTTC
CDR3: CASSPRTRSSYEQYF
D: TRBD2
size: -
V: TRBV28
J: TRBJ2-7
length: 15

DNA: TGTGCCAGTGCTCAGGGACTCAGGGCTGAAGCTTTCTTT
CDR3: CASAQGLRAEAFF
D: -
size: -
V: TRBV19
J: TRBJ1-1
length: 13

DNA: TGTGCCAGCAGCTTGGTCAGATCCGAAGAGACCCAGTACTTC
CDR3: CASSLVRSEETQYF
D: -
size: -
V: TRBV7-9
J: TRBJ2-5
length: 14

DNA: TGTGCCAGCAGCCTGGAGGAAACGCAGTACTTC
CDR3: CASSLEETQYF
D: -
size: -
V: TRBV28
J: TRBJ2-7
length: 11

DNA: TGTGCCAGCAGCGTTAGCTTACGTTATGGCTACACCTTC
CDR3: CASSVSLRYGYTF
D: -
size: -
V: TRBV2
J: TRBJ1-2
length: 13

DNA: TGTGCCAGCACGGGACTAGCGGACCGCAATGAGCAGTTCTTC
CDR3: CASTGLADRNEQFF
D: TRBD2
size: -
V: TRBV19
J: TRBJ2-1
length: 14

DNA: TGTGCCAGCTCACCAGGACAGGGGGCCACTGGCAGAGATACGCAGTATTTT
CDR3: CASSPGQGATGRDTQYF
D: TRBD1
size: -
V: TRBV18
J: TRBJ2-3
length: 17

DNA: TGTGCCACCAGTGGGGAGGCGGGATCCAAGGGTATTGAGCAGTTCTTC
CDR3: CATSGEAGSKGIEQFF
D: -
size: -
V: TRBV15
J: TRBJ2-1
length: 16

DNA: TGTGCCAGCAGAGGGATAGGGAGAAACACCGGGGAGCTGTTTTTT
CDR3: CASRGIGRNTGELFF
D: -
size: -
V: TRBV4-2
J: TRBJ2-2
length: 15

DNA: TGTGCCAGCAGTGAAAGGGCTAGCGGGAAAAACATTCAGTACTTC
CDR3: CASSERASGKNIQYF
D: TRBD2
size: once
V: TRBV6-1
J: TRBJ2-4
length: 15

DNA: TGTGCCAGTAGTATCGGTCAGGGTTATGATGGCTACACCTTC
CDR3: CASSIGQGYDGYTF
D: -
size: -
V: TRBV19
J: TRBJ1-2
length: 14

DNA: TGTGCCAGCTCACCGGGACAGGGAGGCTATGGCTACACCTTC
CDR3: CASSPGQGGYGYTF
D: TRBD1
size: -
V: TRBV18
J: TRBJ1-2
length: 14

DNA: TGTGCCAGCAGCCGGGACATCCAAGAGACCCAGTACTTC
CDR3: CASSRDIQETQYF
D: -
size: -
V: TRBV5-4
J: TRBJ2-5
length: 13

DNA: TGTGCCAGCACCGTAGCGGGGAGCTCCTACAATGAGCAGTTCTTC
CDR3: CASTVAGSSYNEQFF
D: TRBD2
size: -
V: TRBV11-2
J: TRBJ2-1
length: 15

DNA: TGTGCCAGCGGACGGGACACCAACACCGGGGAGCTGTTTTTT
CDR3: CASGRDTNTGELFF
D: -
size: -
V: TRBV27
J: TRBJ2-2
length: 14

DNA: TGTGCCAGTACCTCCCCGCCGGGAAATCAGCCCCAGCATTTT
CDR3: CASTSPPGNQPQHF
D: -
size: few
V: TRBV19
J: TRBJ1-5
length: 14

DNA: TGCGCCAGCAGTCCGGGAGGGCATACAGATACGCAGTATTTT
CDR3: CASSPGGHTDTQYF
D: TRBD2
size: -
V: TRBV5-1
J: TRBJ2-3
length: 14

DNA: TGTGCCAGCAGCCCCCGCGGGGAGGGGGAGTTCTTC
CDR3: CASSPRGEGEFF
D: -
size: few
V: TRBV7-9
J: TRBJ2-1
length: 12

DNA: TGTGCCAGCAGCTGGCAGGGGTCTGGGGCCAACGTCCTGACTTTC
CDR3: CASSWQGSGANVLTF
D: -
size: -
V: TRBV7-3
J: TRBJ2-6
length: 15

DNA: TGTGCCAGCAGCTGGACAGGGGACGAGGCCCAGTACTTC
CDR3: CASSWTGDEAQYF
D: TRBD1
size: -
V: TRBV11-2
J: TRBJ2-5
length: 13

DNA: TGTGCCAGCAGCCCCTCTCCGAACCTCTACTCTGGAAACACCATATATTTT
CDR3: CASSPSPNLYSGNTIYF
D: -
size: -
V: TRBV5-6
J: TRBJ1-3
length: 17

DNA: TGTGCCAGCAGCTTAGATTCAGGGAACACTGAAGCTTTCTTT
CDR3: CASSLDSGNTEAFF
D: -
size: -
V: TRBV7-8
J: TRBJ1-1
length: 14

DNA: TGTGCCAGCAGCGCGTCGACCGGGACTAGAGAGCAGTTCTTC
CDR3: CASSASTGTREQFF
D: TRBD2
size: -
V: TRBV9
J: TRBJ2-1
length: 14

DNA: TGCGCCAGCAGCCCGCCAGGACTTCAGACGTTCACAGATACGCAGTATTTT
CDR3: CASSPPGLQTFTDTQYF
D: -
size: -
V: TRBV5-1
J: TRBJ2-3
length: 17

DNA: TGTGCCAGCTCACCCCTCCGGGACAGGGGTTTTCGCGAGCAGTACTTC
CDR3: CASSPLRDRGFREQYF
D: TRBD1
size: -
V: TRBV18
J: TRBJ2-7
length: 16

DNA: TGTGCCAGCAGCTTATCGGGCGGGCGCACCTACGAGCAGTACTTC
CDR3: CASSLSGGRTYEQYF
D: -
size: -
V: TRBV7-2
J: TRBJ2-7
length: 15

DNA: TGTGCCAGCAGCACTCTAGGGGGGGCGGGAGATACGCAGTATTTT
CDR3: CASSTLGGAGDTQYF
D: -
size: -
V: TRBV7-2
J: TRBJ2-3
length: 15

DNA: TGTGCCAGCAGCCATTGGGACATCACCGGGGAGCTGTTTTTT
CDR3: CASSHWDITGELFF
D: -
size: -
V: TRBV14
J: TRBJ2-2
length: 14

DNA: TGTGCCAGCAGTCCGACTAGCGGGAGTACTAGTAATGAGCAGTTCTTC
CDR3: CASSPTSGSTSNEQFF
D: TRBD2
size: -
V: TRBV27
J: TRBJ2-1
length: 16

DNA: TGCGCCAGCAGCCCCCTCGGGACAGGGGAATCCTACGAGCAGTACTTC
CDR3: CASSPLGTGESYEQYF
D: TRBD1
size: -
V: TRBV7-3
J: TRBJ2-7
length: 16

DNA: TGCAGCGTTGTCCGGGGGGCGGGTGGCTACACCTTC
CDR3: CSVVRGAGGYTF
D: -
size: -
V: TRBV29-1
J: TRBJ1-2
length: 12

DNA: TGTGCCAGTAGGGGACAAGGTTTCTATGGCTACACCTTC
CDR3: CASRGQGFYGYTF
D: -
size: few
V: TRBV19
J: TRBJ1-2
length: 13

DNA: TGTGCCAGCAGTGGAGTATTCCTGGGACAGGCGAACACTGAAGCTTTCTTT
CDR3: CASSGVFLGQANTEAFF
D: TRBD1
size: -
V: TRBV6-1
J: TRBJ1-1
length: 17